The clone carrying this T cell receptor beta chain was counted ten times or more. For TCRbeta, the library was prepared with unique molecular identifiers. TCRdb re-analysed the PCR reads in MiXCR, keeping a single row per CDR3 protein. The sample shows roughly 70,000 distinct CDR3 sequences, 4.9% of them seen only once. This sample was included in a study of T-cell reconstitution after alpha-beta-depleted transplantation in children. V lost 2 bases and J lost 0, with 13 bases in between. CDR1 and CDR2 (germline): LGHDT, YNNKEL (reference sequence). The CDR3 sequence is 16 residues long. This TCR was sampled from a boy less than two years old who had a stem cell transplant for acute myeloid leukemia, so the T cells may come from the graft donor. This sample comprised PBMCs, mostly from graft donor cells, obtained 180 days after TCRalphabeta/CD19-depleted stem cell transplant. The chain joins TRBV3-1 to TRBJ2-5, with D perhaps TRBD1 (6 bases). CDR3 DNA sequence: TGTGCCAGCAGCCAACCGTTCCGACAGGACCAAGAGACCCAGTACTTC. It is translated as CASSQPFRQDQETQYF.